Shown below are 21 T cell receptor beta chains from a single sample sequenced in a study of early T cells in non-severe SARS-CoV-2 infection. TCRdb re-derived calls from the 5' RACE reads in MiXCR, one entry per CDR3 protein. The table shows 20,000 to 25,000 distinct CDR3 sequences, with around 5.2% occurring only once. The sequenced material came from whole blood. The receptors shown here come from an adult who was a healthcare worker with PCR-confirmed SARS-CoV-2 infection or an uninfected control (not recorded which).

This clonotype has only a few counts. J is TRBJ1-1 and V is TRBV5-6, with a possible D match to TRBD1 (6 bases). V shed 4 bases and J shed 5 bases, with 12 bases lying between them. From germline, CDR1 is SGHDT and CDR2 YYEEEE. This CDR3 is 13 amino acids long. The CDR3 sequence: CASSQQGRTEAFF. CDR3 nucleotides: TGTGCCAGCAGCCAACAGGGTAGAACTGAAGCTTTCTTT.

There are a few counts of this clonotype. J is TRBJ2-7 and V is TRBV7-2; D is undetermined. Germline CDR1 SGHTA, CDR2 FQGNSA. CDR3 length equals 11 residues. The ends were cut back, 5 bases at V and 4 bases at J, with 6 bases in the middle. The CDR3 loop is CASSPSYEQYF. CDR3 bases: TGTGCCAGCAGCCCCAGTTACGAGCAGTACTTC.

This clonotype was found many times. The chain joins TRBV9 to TRBJ2-3, with 10 bases that match TRBD1. The germline gives CDR1 SGDLS, CDR2 YYNGEE. The trim removed 4 bases at V and 3 bases at J, leaving 5 bases unmatched. The CDR3 loop spans 15 amino acids. The CDR3 reads CASSRDRGGTDTQYF. CDR3 coding DNA: TGTGCCAGCAGCCGGGACAGGGGAGGGACAGATACGCAGTATTTT.

In this sample, this clonotype turned up many times. This chain connects TRBV10-3 to TRBJ2-5; 8 bases fit TRBD2. CDR3 length equals 16 residues. V dropped 0 bases and J dropped 2; count of bases not matched to a gene: 5. Looked up from germline, CDR1 is ENHRY and CDR2 is SYGVKD. In DNA, the CDR3 is TGTGCCATCAGTGAGTCCAAAGCGGGAGAGCAAGAGACCCAGTACTTC. Encoded protein: CAISESKAGEQETQYF.

The CDR3 nucleotides read TGTGCCAGCAGCTTGGGGCAGGGGGCTCGGACAGATACGCAGTATTTT. It yields the protein CASSLGQGARTDTQYF. The chain uses TRBV5-4 and TRBJ2-3; 8 bases align to TRBD1. CDR1 is SGHNT and CDR2 is YYREEE in the germline V gene (reference sequence). This CDR3 comprises 16 residues. V lost 0 bases, J lost 3 bases, and 6 bases stayed unmatched.

This clonotype came up many times. As DNA, the CDR3 is TGCGCCAGCAGCCAAGAATTGGGCCCCAATCAGCCCCAGCATTTT. Its protein product is CASSQELGPNQPQHF. This chain links TRBV4-3 with TRBJ1-5; D unclear. The germline V gene has CDR1 LGHNA and CDR2 YSLEER. CDR3 size: 15 residues. Trimming removed 0 bases at V and 3 bases at J, with 9 bases between.

This clonotype was observed a few times. The gene calls are TRBV5-1 and TRBJ2-1, with D hard to call. The V gene lost 4 bases and the J gene lost 0 bases, with 14 bases spanning the gap. The CDR3 extends over 16 amino acids. CDR1 is SGHRS and CDR2 is YFSETQ in the germline V gene. CDR3 protein: CASSPIRPNSYNEQFF. CDR3 nucleotides: TGCGCCAGCAGCCCCATCCGGCCCAACTCCTACAATGAGCAGTTCTTC. Based on the CDR3 plus reference TRBV5-1 and TRBJ2-1, the full variable domain is KAGVTQTPRYLIKTRGQQVTLSCSPISGHRSVSWYQQTPGQGLQFLFEYFSETQRNKGNFPGRFSGRQFSNSRSEMNVSTLELGDSALYLCASSPIRPNSYNEQFFGPGTRLTVL.

There are many counts of this clonotype. The rearrangement joins TRBV7-9 to TRBJ2-1, with D uncertain. Trimming left V 1 base short and J 8 bases short, with 0 bases between. The CDR3 length is 10 residues. Per the germline V gene, CDR1 is SEHNR and CDR2 is FQNEAQ (reference sequence). The CDR3 sequence: CASSLDEQFF. The CDR3 DNA follows: TGTGCCAGCAGCTTAGATGAGCAGTTCTTC.

This clonotype appeared many times. The V call is TRBV13, the J call TRBJ2-7, with D unclear. The CDR3 extends over 11 amino acids. The V end lost 5 bases, the J end lost 5 bases, and 7 bases lay between the germline ends. CDR1 and CDR2 from the germline V gene are PRHDT and FYEKMQ (reference sequence). CDR3 region: CASSLGNEQYF. CDR3 bases: TGTGCCAGCAGCCTCGGTAACGAGCAGTACTTC.

This clonotype has just a few counts. The genes are TRBV7-9 and TRBJ2-1, with 13 bases lining up with TRBD2. CDR1 SEHNR and CDR2 FQNEAQ come from the germline V gene (reference sequence). The length of the CDR3 is 20 residues. With V trimmed by 6 bases and J by 1 base, 15 bases remained unmatched. The CDR3 nucleotides read TGTGCCAGCAGTACACCGGGACTAGCGGGATACCGGGGGTCCTACAATGAGCAGTTCTTC. Translation gives CASSTPGLAGYRGSYNEQFF.

This clonotype was observed a handful of times. J is TRBJ2-2 and V is TRBV27; no reliable D call. In germline, CDR1 is MNHEY, CDR2 SMNVEV (reference sequence). The ends were cut back, 2 bases at V and 5 bases at J, with 9 bases in the middle. The CDR3 runs 14 residues. This CDR3 is CASSLRPGTGELFF. The CDR3 DNA reads TGTGCCAGCAGTTTAAGGCCCGGGACCGGGGAGCTGTTTTTT.

This clonotype is deemed medium-sized. The chain recombines TRBV7-3 with TRBJ2-1; 8 bases map to TRBD2. The germline V gene has CDR1 SGHTA and CDR2 FQGTGA. The CDR3 is 17 amino acids. V lost 2 bases, J lost 7 bases, and 13 bases stayed unmatched. This CDR3 is CASSLAAPGLVMNEQFF. CDR3 coding DNA: TGTGCCAGCAGCTTAGCCGCTCCGGGACTAGTTATGAATGAGCAGTTCTTC.

This clonotype was seen a few times. This rearrangement joins TRBV7-2 to TRBJ1-1, with TRBD1 identical over 7 bases. This CDR3 region has 15 residues. CDR1 and CDR2 (germline): SGHTA, FQGNSA. J was trimmed by 5 bases and V by 2 bases; bases with no gene match: 8. The chain's CDR3 is CASSLSISTGTEAFF. The CDR3 nucleotides read TGTGCCAGCAGCTTATCTATTTCGACAGGGACTGAAGCTTTCTTT.

This clonotype occurred many times. The V gene is TRBV7-2, the J gene TRBJ2-3; TRBD2 matches 9 bases. Losses at the gene ends were 5 bases for V and 4 bases for J; bases not matched to a gene: 7. CDR1 SGHTA and CDR2 FQGNSA come from the germline V gene. The CDR3 covers 15 residues. This chain's CDR3 is CASSLLAGVSDTQYF. CDR3 sequence (DNA): TGTGCCAGCAGCCTTTTAGCGGGAGTATCAGATACGCAGTATTTT.

The chain has TRBV12-3 or TRBV12-4 and TRBJ2-5; D is possibly TRBD1 or TRBD2 (5 bases each). The length of the CDR3 is 14 residues. V was pared by 2 bases and J by 5 bases, with 12 bases between. CDR3 region: CASSLKRGEETQYF. The CDR3 DNA reads as TGTGCCAGCAGTTTAAAGAGGGGCGAGGAGACCCAGTACTTC.

There are a few counts of this clonotype. V is TRBV4-3 and J is TRBJ1-5; no clear D gene. Germline V gene sequence: CDR1 LGHNA, CDR2 YSLEER. Trimming took off 0 bases at V and 2 bases at J, with 8 bases between the two ends. This CDR3 contains 15 residues. CDR3 loop: CASSQDRWGNQPQHF. The CDR3 coding sequence is TGCGCCAGCAGCCAAGATCGCTGGGGCAATCAGCCCCAGCATTTT.

This clonotype ranks as medium-sized. This chain connects TRBV29-1 to TRBJ2-1; 9 bases map to TRBD2. CDR1 is SQVTM, CDR2 ANQGSEA, per germline. V trimming: 3 bases; J trimming: 4 bases; junction bases outside the gene matches: 7. The CDR3 is made up of 15 amino acids. The DNA of the CDR3 is TGCAGCGTTGATGGGCTAGCGGGAAAATACAATGAGCAGTTCTTC. Protein product: CSVDGLAGKYNEQFF.

This clonotype was seen ten or more times. The V gene is TRBV4-1, the J gene TRBJ1-1; D may be TRBD1 (5 bases). There are 18 residues in the CDR3. V dropped 2 bases and J dropped 4 bases, with 23 bases sitting between them. CDR1 is MGHRA and CDR2 is YSYEKL in the germline V gene. The CDR3 reads CASSQTSPRGYSGTEAFF. CDR3 nucleotide sequence: TGCGCCAGCAGCCAAACGTCCCCTAGGGGCTATTCTGGCACTGAAGCTTTCTTT.

Ten or more counts support this clonotype. V is TRBV7-2 and J is TRBJ2-1, with D possibly matching TRBD2 (6 bases). V lost 2 bases to trimming and J lost 5 bases, with 16 bases between them. The CDR3 consists of 16 residues. Germline loops: CDR1 SGHTA, CDR2 FQGNSA. CDR3 sequence (DNA): TGTGCCAGCAGCTTATCTGGAGGGTGGGCGGACAATGAGCAGTTCTTC. Its translation: CASSLSGGWADNEQFF.

This clonotype has ten or more counts. The V call is TRBV20-1, the J call TRBJ1-5, with D perhaps TRBD1 (5 bases). The CDR3 sequence is 12 residues long. V was clipped by 7 bases and J by 7 bases, with 14 bases between them. Germline loops: CDR1 DFQATT, CDR2 SNEGSKA (reference sequence). CDR3 sequence reads: CSVQGGDQPQHF. CDR3 in DNA: TGCAGTGTCCAGGGAGGGGACCAGCCCCAGCATTTT.

This clonotype occurred a few times. The CDR3 ends on some other residue instead of the conserved phenylalanine or tryptophan, so this is likely a read error. This rearrangement joins TRBV7-9 to TRBJ2-1; TRBD2 aligns across 14 bases. The CDR3 has 15 residues. The V and J ends lost 4 bases and 10 bases, in that order; junction bases with no gene match: 6. CDR1 is SEHNR, CDR2 FQNEAQ, per germline (reference sequence). CDR3 bases: TGTGCCAGCAGCTCGGGACTAGCGGGGGACCAAGAGCAGTTCTCC. It translates to CASSSGLAGDQEQFS.